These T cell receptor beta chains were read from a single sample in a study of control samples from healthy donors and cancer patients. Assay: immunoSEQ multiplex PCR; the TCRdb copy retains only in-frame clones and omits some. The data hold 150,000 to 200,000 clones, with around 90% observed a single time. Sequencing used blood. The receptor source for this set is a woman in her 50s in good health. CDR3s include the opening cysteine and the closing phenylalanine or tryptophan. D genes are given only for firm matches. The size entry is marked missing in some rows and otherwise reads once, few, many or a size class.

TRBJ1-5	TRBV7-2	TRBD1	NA	CASSKTGSGGGNQPQHF	TGTGCCAGCAGCAAGACAGGGTCAGGGGGGGGCAATCAGCCCCAGCATTTT
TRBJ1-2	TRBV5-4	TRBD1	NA	CASSLGNDRVSGYTF	TGTGCCAGCAGCTTGGGCAATGACAGGGTCTCTGGCTACACCTTC
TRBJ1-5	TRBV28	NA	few	CAVGNQPQHF	TGTGCCGTCGGGAACCAGCCCCAGCATTTT
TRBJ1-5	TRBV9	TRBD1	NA	CASSDQQGARPQHF	TGTGCCAGCAGCGACCAACAGGGGGCGAGGCCCCAGCATTTT
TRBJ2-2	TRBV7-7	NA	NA	CASSLAGEAGELFF	TGTGCCAGCAGCTTAGCTGGTGAGGCCGGGGAGCTGTTTTTT
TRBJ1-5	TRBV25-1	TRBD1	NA	CASRGPGTGGNQPQHF	TGTGCCAGTCGAGGTCCCGGGACAGGGGGAAATCAGCCCCAGCATTTT
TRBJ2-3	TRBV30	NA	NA	CACLSRLDTQYF	TGTGCCTGCCTCTCGCGGTTGGATACGCAGTATTTT
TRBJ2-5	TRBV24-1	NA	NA	CATSTGDQETQYF	TGTGCCACCAGTACGGGGGACCAAGAGACCCAGTACTTC
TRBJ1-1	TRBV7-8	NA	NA	CASSLVRENTEAFF	TGTGCCAGCAGCTTAGTCCGAGAGAACACTGAAGCTTTCTTT
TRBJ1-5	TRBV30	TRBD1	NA	CAWVGQGGNQPQHF	TGTGCCTGGGTGGGACAGGGTGGCAATCAGCCCCAGCATTTT
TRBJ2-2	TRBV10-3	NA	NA	CAISLQLGRGVENTGELFF	TGTGCCATCAGTCTTCAGTTGGGACGAGGGGTCGAAAACACCGGGGAGCTGTTTTTT
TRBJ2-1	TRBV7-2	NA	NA	CASSRSHEQFF	TGTGCCAGCAGCCGGTCGCATGAGCAGTTCTTC
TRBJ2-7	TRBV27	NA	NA	CASSTTDGSLNEQYF	TGTGCCAGCAGTACCACTGACGGGAGTCTAAACGAGCAGTACTTC
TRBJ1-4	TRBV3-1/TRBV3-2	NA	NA	CASSHYTGNEKLFF	TGTGCCAGCAGCCATTATACAGGTAATGAAAAACTGTTTTTT
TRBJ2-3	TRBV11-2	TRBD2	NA	CASSRTSGARTDTQYF	TGTGCCAGCAGCAGGACTAGCGGAGCCCGCACAGATACGCAGTATTTT
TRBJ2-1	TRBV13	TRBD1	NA	CASSQAQGWDNEQFF	TGTGCCAGCAGCCAAGCACAGGGGTGGGACAATGAGCAGTTCTTC
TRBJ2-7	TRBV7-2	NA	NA	CASSLAQGRALSYEQYF	TGTGCCAGCAGCTTAGCGCAGGGCAGAGCACTGAGTTACGAGCAGTACTTC
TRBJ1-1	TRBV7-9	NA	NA	CASSLFSPRSIPNTEAFF	TGTGCCAGCAGCTTATTTTCGCCACGTAGTATCCCGAACACTGAAGCTTTCTTT
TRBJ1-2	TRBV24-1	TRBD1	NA	CATIEDRGVHGYTF	TGTGCCACCATCGAAGACAGGGGGGTACATGGCTACACCTTC
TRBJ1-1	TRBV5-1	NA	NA	CASSLGRGMNTEAFF	TGCGCCAGCAGCTTGGGTCGAGGGATGAACACTGAAGCTTTCTTT
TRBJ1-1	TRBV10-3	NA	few	CAISESGGTEAFF	TGTGCCATCAGTGAGTCAGGGGGCACTGAAGCTTTCTTT
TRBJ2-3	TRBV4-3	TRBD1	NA	CASSQDTGGYGDTQYF	TGCGCCAGCAGCCAAGATACAGGGGGCTACGGAGATACGCAGTATTTT
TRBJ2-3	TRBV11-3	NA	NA	CASSLARDTDTQYF	TGTGCCAGCAGCTTGGCCAGGGATACAGATACGCAGTATTTT
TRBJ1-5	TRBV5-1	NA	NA	CASSLGGSPLDNQPQHF	TGCGCCAGCAGCTTGGGAGGGAGCCCTCTGGACAATCAGCCCCAGCATTTT
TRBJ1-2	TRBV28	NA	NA	CASSLTPGVHGYTF	TGTGCCAGCAGCTTGACCCCGGGGGTCCATGGCTACACCTTC
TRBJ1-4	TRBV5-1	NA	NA	CASGASTLATNEKLFF	TGCGCCAGCGGCGCATCGACCCTTGCAACTAATGAAAAACTGTTTTTT
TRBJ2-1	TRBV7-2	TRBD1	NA	CASSLRGGALDNEQFF	TGTGCCAGCAGCTTAAGAGGGGGCGCGTTGGACAATGAGCAGTTCTTC
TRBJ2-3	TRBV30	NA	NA	CAKDGGTDTQYF	TGTGCCAAGGACGGCGGCACAGATACGCAGTATTTT
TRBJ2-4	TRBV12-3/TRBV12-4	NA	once	CASSLGRIQYF	TGTGCCAGCAGTTTGGGACGCATTCAGTACTTC
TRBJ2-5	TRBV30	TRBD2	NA	CAWIRSGRDRETQYF	TGTGCCTGGATACGTAGCGGGAGGGATAGGGAGACCCAGTACTTC
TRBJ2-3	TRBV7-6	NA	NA	CASSLVAGSTDTQYF	TGTGCCAGCAGCTTAGTTGCGGGTAGCACAGATACGCAGTATTTT
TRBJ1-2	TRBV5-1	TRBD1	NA	CASSLGQGDGYTF	TGCGCCAGCAGCTTGGGGCAGGGGGATGGCTACACCTTC
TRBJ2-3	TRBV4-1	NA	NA	CASSQDRAPSDTQYF	TGCGCCAGCAGCCAAGATAGGGCCCCTTCGGATACGCAGTATTTT
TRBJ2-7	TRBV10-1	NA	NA	CASWLDEQYF	TGCGCCAGCTGGCTTGACGAGCAGTACTTC
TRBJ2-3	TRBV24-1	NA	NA	CATSDDKGGGTDTQYF	TGTGCCACCAGTGATGATAAGGGAGGTGGCACAGATACGCAGTATTTT
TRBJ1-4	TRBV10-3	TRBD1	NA	CASSWGTGDFEKLFF	TGTGCCAGTTCTTGGGGGACAGGAGATTTCGAAAAACTGTTTTTT
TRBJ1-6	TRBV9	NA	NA	CASSVGPGGGSENSPLHF	TGTGCCAGCAGCGTAGGACCCGGGGGTGGCAGCGAAAATTCACCCCTCCACTTT
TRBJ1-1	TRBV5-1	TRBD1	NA	CASSSRQGVDTEAFF	TGCGCCAGCAGCTCCAGACAGGGTGTGGACACTGAAGCTTTCTTT
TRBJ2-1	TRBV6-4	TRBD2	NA	CASSPTSGSYNEQFF	TGTGCCAGCAGTCCGACTAGCGGGAGCTACAATGAGCAGTTCTTC
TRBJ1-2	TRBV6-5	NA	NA	CASRSGVAYGYTF	TGTGCCAGCAGATCGGGGGTGGCCTATGGCTACACCTTC
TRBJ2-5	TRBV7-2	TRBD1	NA	CASSLRDREVWMETQYF	TGTGCCAGCAGCTTGAGGGACAGGGAGGTTTGGATGGAGACCCAGTACTTC
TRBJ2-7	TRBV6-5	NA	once	CASSYGGQGGEQYF	TGTGCCAGCAGTTACGGGGGGCAGGGTGGCGAGCAGTACTTC
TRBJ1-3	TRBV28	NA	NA	CASNGEGINTIYF	TGTGCCTCCAACGGAGAGGGAATAAACACCATATATTTT
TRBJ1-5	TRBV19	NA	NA	CASSIVTQPQHF	TGTGCCAGTAGTATAGTGACACAGCCCCAGCATTTT
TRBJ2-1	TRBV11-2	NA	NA	CASSSGIRTTNEQFF	TGTGCCAGCAGCTCCGGAATCCGGACTACCAATGAGCAGTTCTTC
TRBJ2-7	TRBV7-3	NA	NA	CASSADNYEQYF	TGTGCCAGCAGCGCGGACAACTACGAGCAGTACTTC
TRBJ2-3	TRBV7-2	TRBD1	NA	CASSSNTGGAGDTQYF	TGTGCCAGCAGTTCAAACACAGGGGGCGCAGGGGATACGCAGTATTTT
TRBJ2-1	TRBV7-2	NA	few	CASSSRTRGEQFF	TGTGCCAGCAGCTCCCGGACAAGGGGAGAGCAGTTCTTC
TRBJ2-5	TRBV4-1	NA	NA	CASSQGGRETQYF	TGCGCCAGCAGCCAAGGGGGGCGGGAGACCCAGTACTTC
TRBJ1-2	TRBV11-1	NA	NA	CASSLGPRRKGYGYTF	TGTGCCAGCAGCCTCGGACCGCGACGAAAAGGGTATGGCTACACCTTC
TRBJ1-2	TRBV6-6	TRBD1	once	CASSRGPDGYTF	TGTGCCAGCAGCAGGGGGCCCGATGGCTACACCTTC
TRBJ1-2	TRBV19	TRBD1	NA	CASSIPGTGTWDGYTF	TGTGCCAGTAGTATCCCAGGGACAGGCACATGGGATGGCTACACCTTC
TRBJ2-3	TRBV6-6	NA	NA	CASSYLGDTQYF	TGTGCCAGCAGTTATCTTGGGGATACGCAGTATTTT
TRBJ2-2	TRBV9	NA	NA	CASSVRNTGELFF	TGTGCCAGCAGCGTGAGGAACACCGGGGAGCTGTTTTTT
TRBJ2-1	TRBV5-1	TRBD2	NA	CASSLNPGGPLNEQFF	TGCGCCAGCAGCTTGAATCCGGGGGGGCCGCTGAATGAGCAGTTCTTC
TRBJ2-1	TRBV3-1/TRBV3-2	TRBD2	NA	CASSRGGRTYNEQFF	TGTGCCAGCAGCCGAGGCGGGAGGACCTACAATGAGCAGTTCTTC
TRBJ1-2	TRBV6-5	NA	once	CASTDRPDYGYTF	TGTGCCAGCACCGACAGACCAGACTATGGCTACACCTTC
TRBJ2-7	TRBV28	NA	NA	CASRAMGVIGWGQYF	TGTGCCAGCAGGGCTATGGGGGTAATCGGGTGGGGGCAGTACTTC